The text below deals with one TCR beta chain. Its antigen is as yet unknown. The data stem from a study of OX40 agonist ivuxolimab in advanced cancers. Study in general: Prior anti-PD-1, anti-PD-L1 or anti-CTLA-4 therapy did not bar entry, and about 40% had some. Study-wide results and caveats: Expanded clones were, on average, more numerous among CD8+ T cells than CD4+.

Germline-derived CDR1 and CDR2 are MDHEN and SYDVKM. CDR3 length equals 15 residues. Repertoires were generated with immunoSEQ multiplex PCR, while TCRdb's copy carries only in-frame clones and drops some. Altogether 10,000 to 15,000 clones are present, 69% being singletons, with the ten largest covering 12%. This sequence was found in an adult with an advanced solid tumor such as melanoma, head and neck, liver or kidney cancer. The rearrangement links TRBV28 to TRBJ2-5, with D hard to call. The DNA end is more similar to TRBJ2-7, so the J call may be wrong. Specimen: CD4+ or CD8+ T cells sorted from blood, collected in a trial of the OX40 agonist ivuxolimab. CDR3 amino acids: CASSFDVGSPYEQYF. The CDR3 nucleotides are TGTGCCAGCAGTTTTGACGTAGGTAGCCCCTACGAGCAGTACTTC.